This TCR beta chain came from a study of cytomegalovirus exposure and HLA in healthy donors. For the study at large: Of all 400 or so donors who were genotyped, roughly 81% belonged to the Caucasian-associated ancestry cluster. The study, taken as a whole, reports: Per a prior analysis, the majority of TCR beta V segments were productive roughly 90% or roughly 30% of the time. Three chains linked to CMV were shown in vitro to be specific for CMV antigens.

Remarks on this clone: Its specificity is unknown.

PCR employed 60 Vbeta and 13 Jbeta primers. Profiled with immunoSEQ multiplex PCR; TCRdb holds only in-frame clones, not every one. The table shows about 150,000 clones, with roughly 85% occurring only once. Germline V lookup: CDR1 SGDLS, CDR2 YYNGEE. This CDR3 has 18 amino acids. V was clipped by 0 bases and J by 6 bases, with 23 bases between them. This receptor was taken from a woman younger than 30 in good health and CMV-seronegative. Sequencing was done on a sample of PBMCs. J is TRBJ2-3 and V is TRBV9, with a tentative D call TRBD2 (7 bases). CDR3 amino acids: CASSVEGGALGVQDTQYF. CDR3 in DNA: TGTGCCAGCAGCGTAGAGGGGGGGGCTCTGGGGGTACAGGATACGCAGTATTTT. The full variable domain, rest sourced from reference TRBV9 and TRBJ2-3, is DSGVTQTPKHLITATGQRVTLRCSPRSGDLSVYWYQQSLDQGLQFLIQYYNGEERAKGNILERFSAQQFPDLHSELNLSSLELGDSALYFCASSVEGGALGVQDTQYFGPGTRLTVL.